These 5 T cell receptor beta chains share one sample of origin, sequenced in a study of radiation and T cells in renal cell carcinoma. Clones were sequenced by immunoSEQ multiplex PCR, and TCRdb holds only the in-frame ones, with some missing. The sample yields about 130,000 clones, roughly 85% seen once. Time point: baseline pretreatment blood. Treatment reported: 15 Gy SBRT to primary tumor, nephrectomy 4 weeks later. Sequenced here: blood, sampled from a patient whose treatment included radiotherapy and nephrectomy. The receptor source for this set is a woman in her sixties with renal cell carcinoma.

This clone was seen just once. J is TRBJ2-7 and V is TRBV5-1; a possible D gene is TRBD1 (5 bases). V dropped 5 bases and J dropped 1 base, with 10 bases sitting between them. Germline V gene lookup returns CDR1 SGHRS and CDR2 YFSETQ. The length of the CDR3 is 13 residues. CDR3 sequence: CASRYRSSYEQYF. In DNA form, the CDR3 reads TGCGCCAGCAGGTACAGGTCTTCCTACGAGCAGTACTTC.

The chain carries TRBV5-1 and TRBJ1-3, with 12 nucleotides matching TRBD1. The germline CDR1 and CDR2 sequences are SGHRS and YFSETQ. V trimming: 3 bases; J trimming: 0 bases; junction bases outside the gene matches: 13. There are 20 residues in the CDR3. The CDR3 DNA follows: TGCGCCAGCAGCTCCCCCGGGACAGGGGGCCTCATATTCTCTGGAAACACCATATATTTT. Its protein is CASSSPGTGGLIFSGNTIYF.

A few counts support this clone. The gene calls are TRBV28 and TRBJ1-1; TRBD1 matches at 7 bases. V lost 3 bases and J lost 5; bases outside the gene matches: 3. Per the germline V gene, CDR1 is MDHEN and CDR2 is SYDVKM. This CDR3 comprises 13 residues. The CDR3 coding sequence is TGTGCCAGCAGTTTGACAGGGAGGACTGAAGCTTTCTTT. It translates to CASSLTGRTEAFF.

This clone appeared a few times. The gene calls are TRBV2 and TRBJ1-6, with no clear D. The CDR3 contains 14 residues. V was pared by 6 bases and J by 8 bases, with 14 bases between. Germline loops: CDR1 SNHLY, CDR2 FYNNEI. Written as DNA, the CDR3 is TGTGCCAGCAGCCCCGTCGGACCTTATTCACCCCTCCACTTT. Amino acids: CASSPVGPYSPLHF.

The genes are TRBV29-1 and TRBJ1-2, with 9 bases that match TRBD1. CDR3 size: 13 residues. Germline CDR1 and CDR2: SQVTM and ANQGSEA. Unmatched junction bases numbered 4, after V lost 6 bases and J lost 2 bases. As DNA, the CDR3 is TGCAGCGTGGGACAGGGCTTAAACTATGGCTACACCTTC. Its protein product is CSVGQGLNYGYTF.